This section outlines one T cell receptor beta chain sequence together with its context. The germline V and J ends were trimmed by 3 bases and 2 bases, with 12 bases remaining between them. Germline V CDR1 and CDR2: ENHRY, SYGVKD. The CDR3 is made up of 15 amino acids. This entry is derived from a study of OX40 agonist ivuxolimab in advanced cancers. The assay was immunoSEQ multiplex PCR, and TCRdb's table has in-frame clones only and misses some. The top ten clones hold 12% of a sample with roughly 34,000 clones, roughly 82% of them seen once. This chain links TRBV10-3 with TRBJ2-3; no reliable D call. This TCR was sampled from an adult with an advanced solid tumor such as melanoma, head and neck, liver or kidney cancer. The sequenced sample was CD4+ or CD8+ T cells sorted from blood, obtained in a trial of the OX40 agonist ivuxolimab. Here the CDR3 DNA reads TGTGCCATCAGTGACGGCGGAGACAACACAGATACGCAGTATTTT. It is translated as CAISDGGDNTDTQYF.